This T cell receptor (beta chain) was sequenced in a study of technical replicates of blood from a few donors. The CDR3 covers 16 residues. The germline V gene encodes CDR1 SGHTA and CDR2 FQGNSA. After removal of 0 bases from V and 5 bases from J, the junction contained 6 bases not matched to a gene. This clone appeared once. Clones were sequenced by immunoSEQ multiplex PCR, and TCRdb holds only the in-frame ones, with some missing. Of tens of thousands of clones listed, about 95% were seen once; the top ten hold roughly 3.1%. Sequences were obtained from PBMCs. The receptor was derived from a human donor in good health. Some clones in this sample may be carry-over from other donors' samples. This chain links TRBV7-2 with TRBJ2-3, with TRBD2 matching over 9 bases. The CDR3 loop reads CASSLAGGRAGDTQYF. CDR3 sequence (DNA): TGTGCCAGCAGCTTAGCTGGCGGGAGGGCGGGAGATACGCAGTATTTT. Full variable domain (rest looked up from reference TRBV7-2 and TRBJ2-3): GAGVSQSPSNKVTEKGKDVELRCDPISGHTALYWYRQSLGQGLEFLIYFQGNSAPDKSGLPSDRFSAERTGGSVSTLTIQRTQQEDSAVYLCASSLAGGRAGDTQYFGPGTRLTVL.